This passage covers 30 T cell receptor beta chains from one sample sequenced in a study of immune heterogeneity within non-small cell lung tumors. TCR beta CDR3 amplification used multiplex PCR with 32 V and 13 J primers. Via MiXCR, TCRdb re-called the multiplex PCR reads, giving one row per CDR3 protein. The sample shows around 21,000 distinct CDR3 sequences, less than 35% of them seen only once. The template consisted of bulk tumor genomic DNA, with 600 ng used per sample. Primary tumors were biopsied several times each, far apart, intraoperatively. Patients had untreated, newly diagnosed non-small cell lung cancer and underwent curative surgery. Sequenced sample: lung tumor tissue. All receptors derive from a man aged 35 to 55 with non-small cell lung cancer.

A few counts support this clonotype. CDR3 DNA: TGTGCCAGCAGCTTGTTTAGCGGGAGAGGGTTGGGTGAGCAGTTCTTC. Its protein product is CASSLFSGRGLGEQFF. The rearrangement uses TRBV5-8 and TRBJ2-1; 9 nucleotides agree with TRBD2. The CDR3 is made up of 16 amino acids. Trimming at V came to 1 base and at J to 9 bases, leaving 11 bases not matched to a gene. Germline CDR1 reads SGHTS; CDR2 reads YDEGEE.

This clonotype was seen a handful of times. CDR3 coding DNA: TGTGCCAGCAGCCGAGGCAGGACTAGCGGGACTTACAATGAGCAGTTCTTC. It codes for CASSRGRTSGTYNEQFF. The chain uses TRBV3-1 and TRBJ2-1, with 12 bases aligning to TRBD2. Trimming at V came to 4 bases and at J to 4 bases, leaving 8 bases not matched to a gene. The CDR3 is 17 amino acids. The germline V gene has CDR1 LGHDT and CDR2 YNNKEL (reference sequence).

This clonotype is classed as medium-sized. The chain links TRBV27 to TRBJ2-1, with TRBD2 matching over 11 bases. V shed 7 bases and J 6 bases; nucleotides not matched to a gene: 8. CDR1 is MNHEY, CDR2 SMNVEV, per germline (reference sequence). The CDR3 length is 15 residues. CDR3 sequence reads: CASNKLAGVSNEQFF. The CDR3 coding sequence is TGTGCCAGCAACAAACTAGCGGGAGTCTCCAATGAGCAGTTCTTC.

V and J are TRBV9 and TRBJ1-4; no clear D. CDR1 is SGDLS, CDR2 YYNGEE, per germline. Trimming left V 1 base short and J 6 bases short, with 13 bases between. The CDR3 consists of 15 residues. The CDR3: CASSVTTTAHEKLFF. CDR3 DNA: TGTGCCAGCAGCGTAACTACTACAGCCCATGAAAAACTGTTTTTT.

There are many counts of this clonotype. The chain is built from TRBV10-3 and TRBJ1-2; TRBD1 agrees at 8 bases. Germline V gene lookup returns CDR1 ENHRY and CDR2 SYGVKD. The CDR3 covers 14 residues. The V segment lost 3 bases and the J segment 6 bases; nucleotides outside the gene matches: 6. CDR3 amino acids: CAISEPRDRNGYTF. The CDR3 DNA sequence: TGTGCCATCAGTGAACCTCGGGACAGGAATGGCTACACCTTC.

To note about this clonotype: An end of the junction does not agree with germline; a read error may underlie this. V and J are TRBV12-3 or TRBV12-4 and TRBJ1-3, with D possibly matching TRBD1 (6 bases). This CDR3 comprises 16 residues. DNA of the CDR3: TGTGGCAGCACCCCGGACAGCCGGTTTAGGGGAAACACCATATATTTT. Translation: CGSTPDSRFRGNTIYF.

V and J are TRBV2 and TRBJ2-3; 11 positions agree with TRBD2. Germline trimming cut 7 bases from V and 4 bases from J; bases unmatched to any gene: 4. CDR1 is SNHLY, CDR2 FYNNEI, per germline. The CDR3 runs to 14 residues. Here the CDR3 reads CASKGLAAADTQYF. CDR3 nucleotide sequence: TGTGCCAGCAAGGGACTAGCGGCGGCAGATACGCAGTATTTT.

At least ten counts were recorded for this clonotype. The rearrangement joins TRBV5-1 to TRBJ2-3; no clear D. Germline V gives CDR1 SGHRS, CDR2 YFSETQ. The CDR3 has 13 amino acids. V lost 4 bases and J 0 bases, leaving 6 bases between the germline ends. The CDR3 DNA reads TGCGCCAGCAGCGGGTCCAGCACAGATACGCAGTATTTT. Amino acids: CASSGSSTDTQYF.

Details on this clonotype: A much larger clone differs by one base, so this may be a read error. The V and J genes are TRBV24-1 and TRBJ1-2; D is undetermined. The CDR3 loop spans 11 amino acids. The V end lost 7 bases, the J end lost 7 bases, and 9 bases lay between the germline ends. From germline, CDR1 is KGHDR and CDR2 SFDVKD. The CDR3 sequence: CATSGGVGYTF. The CDR3 coding sequence is TGTGCCACCAGCGGTGGGGTTGGCTACACCTTC.

The gene calls are TRBV4-2 and TRBJ2-1; TRBD2 is a possible D gene (6 bases). This CDR3 comprises 16 residues. V was cut by 2 bases and J by 5 bases, with 16 bases left in between. Germline CDR1 reads LGHNA; CDR2 reads YNFKEQ. This CDR3 is CASSQNSRGRNNEQFF. Here the CDR3 DNA reads TGTGCCAGCAGCCAAAATTCAAGAGGGAGGAACAATGAGCAGTTCTTC.

This clonotype occurred many times. This chain links TRBV20-1 with TRBJ2-7; D remains unclear. The CDR3 spans 11 residues. The V end was cut by 0 bases, the J end by 9 bases, with 9 bases between. Germline CDR1 reads DFQATT; CDR2 reads SNEGSKA (reference sequence). The CDR3 region has the DNA TGCAGTGCTAGAGATGGGCGACCGCAGTACTTC. As protein: CSARDGRPQYF.

This clonotype was seen repeatedly, ten times or more. This chain connects TRBV19 to TRBJ1-3; D is ambiguous. This CDR3 contains 16 residues. V was clipped by 7 bases and J by 2 bases, with 18 bases between them. Per germline, CDR1 LNHDA and CDR2 SQIVND (reference sequence). The CDR3: CASIFREGSAGNTIYF. CDR3 nucleotides: TGTGCCAGTATATTTAGGGAGGGATCCGCTGGAAACACCATATATTTT.

The sample holds many counts of this clonotype. The genes are TRBV11-3 and TRBJ2-2; 10 bases are a match to TRBD2. Germline V lookup: CDR1 SGHNT, CDR2 YENEEA. V trimming: 8 bases; J trimming: 3 bases; junction bases outside the gene matches: 3. The CDR3 covers 14 residues. The CDR3 DNA reads TGTGCCAGCTTGCTAGCGGGAGACACCGGGGAGCTGTTTTTT. This translates into CASLLAGDTGELFF.

This clonotype was counted at least ten times. The J gene is TRBJ1-5, the V gene TRBV4-3; 8 positions agree with TRBD1. This CDR3 spans 15 amino acids. Trimming at V came to 1 base and at J to 2 bases, leaving 1 base not matched to a gene. In germline, CDR1 is LGHNA, CDR2 YSLEER. The CDR3 DNA reads as TGCGCCAGCAGCCAAGCGACAGGGGGCAATCAGCCCCAGCATTTT. This codes for CASSQATGGNQPQHF.

This chain links TRBV11-3 with TRBJ1-3; D possibly corresponds to TRBD1 (5 bases). Germline-derived CDR1 and CDR2 are SGHNT and YENEEA. V lost 6 bases, J lost 5 bases, and 14 bases lay in between. The CDR3 is made up of 14 amino acids. The CDR3 bases are TGTGCCAGCAGATCCGGGACGTCAAGAAACACCATATATTTT. It is translated as CASRSGTSRNTIYF.

About this clonotype itself: A junction boundary mismatches the germline segment, possibly from a read error. The CDR3 reads CASSEGVVASEQSF. DNA of the CDR3: TGTGCCAGCAGTGAAGGGGTGGTAGCGAGTGAGCAGTCCTTC. V gene TRBV6-1 combines with J gene TRBJ2-1; TRBD2 is a possible D gene (5 bases). The CDR3 consists of 14 residues. Germline V gene sequence: CDR1 MNHNS, CDR2 SASEGT.

This clonotype came up many times. The chain employs TRBV11-2 and TRBJ2-7; D unclear. Germline values: CDR1 SGHAT, CDR2 FQNNGV. The CDR3 loop spans 15 amino acids. The V end was cut by 1 base, the J end by 1 base, with 11 bases between. The CDR3, as DNA: TGTGCCAGCAGCTTAGGGGAAAACCCGTCCTACGAGCAGTACTTC. This codes for CASSLGENPSYEQYF.

This clonotype appeared a few times. The J gene is TRBJ2-5, the V gene TRBV7-8, with TRBD2 matching 10 bases. The germline V gene has CDR1 SGHVS and CDR2 FQNEAQ. The J segment lost 4 bases and the V segment lost 0 bases, leaving 5 bases of the junction unmatched. This CDR3 spans 16 amino acids. This CDR3 is CASSLALAGAGETQYF. CDR3 sequence (DNA): TGTGCCAGCAGCTTAGCCCTAGCGGGGGCGGGAGAGACCCAGTACTTC.

This clonotype rates as medium-sized. The gene calls are TRBV27 and TRBJ2-1; TRBD2 matches at 13 bases. The CDR3 sequence is 15 residues long. The J segment lost 9 bases and the V segment lost 5 bases, leaving 7 bases of the junction unmatched. CDR1 and CDR2 from the germline V gene are MNHEY and SMNVEV (reference sequence). The CDR3 bases are TGTGCCAGCAGTGCCGGACTAGCGGGAGTCAGTGAGCAGTTCTTC. Translated, it gives CASSAGLAGVSEQFF.

This clonotype was recorded a few times. The J gene is TRBJ1-5, the V gene TRBV6-6; 10 bases match TRBD1. Per the germline V gene, CDR1 is MNHNY and CDR2 is SVGAGI (reference sequence). V trimming: 2 bases; J trimming: 4 bases; junction bases outside the gene matches: 8. The CDR3 length is 17 residues. In nucleotides, the CDR3 is TGTGCCAGCAGTTACACAGGACAGGGGGGGTTTAATCAGCCCCAGCATTTT. Translation: CASSYTGQGGFNQPQHF.

Comments on this clonotype: It may be a read error: a sequence one base away is much more abundant. This sequence joins TRBV12-3 or TRBV12-4 and TRBJ1-1; the D is unclear. This CDR3 is built from 13 residues. The CDR3 region has the DNA TGTGCCAGCAGTTTTGTGAAGAACACTGAACCTTTCTTT. It translates to CASSFVKNTEPFF.

Regarding this clonotype: This clone may be a read error of a much larger clone one base away. The gene calls are TRBV20-1 and TRBJ2-7, with a tentative D call TRBD1 (6 bases). Trimming left V 3 bases short and J 7 bases short, with 22 bases between. The CDR3 is made up of 15 amino acids. Germline CDR1 reads DFQATT; CDR2 reads SNEGSKA (reference sequence). CDR3 DNA sequence: TGCAGTGCTAGTGAGGGGGTGGGAACCACTTTAGAGCAGTACTTC. This gives the protein CSASEGVGTTLEQYF.

This clonotype was recorded a few times. The J gene is TRBJ2-1, the V gene TRBV7-3; a possible D gene is TRBD2 (5 bases). With 2 bases removed from V and 0 bases from J, the gap between germline ends came to 11 bases. The CDR3 covers 16 residues. CDR1 SGHTA and CDR2 FQGTGA come from the germline V gene. Written as DNA, the CDR3 is TGTGCCAGCAGCTTAGAGGGCCCAGGCTCCTACAATGAGCAGTTCTTC. This gives the protein CASSLEGPGSYNEQFF.

To note about this clonotype: One end of the junction fails to match germline, which may point to a read error. This sequence joins TRBV6-2 or TRBV6-3 and TRBJ1-1; D might be TRBD1 (5 bases). Germline V lookup: CDR1 MNHEY, CDR2 SVGEGT. The CDR3 contains 14 residues. CDR3 in amino acids: CASRGASHPTEDFF. For the CDR3, the DNA is TGTGCCAGCAGAGGGGCCAGCCACCCCACTGAAGATTTCTTT.

This clonotype was seen ten or more times. The chain uses TRBV20-1 and TRBJ1-2; D uncertain. The CDR3 extends over 13 amino acids. Trimming stripped 3 bases from V and 4 bases from J, with 12 bases between. The V gene's germline CDR1 is DFQATT and CDR2 SNEGSKA (reference sequence). CDR3 sequence reads: CSARIAEGYGYTF. The CDR3, as DNA: TGCAGTGCTAGGATCGCGGAGGGCTATGGCTACACCTTC.

The chain joins TRBV4-2 to TRBJ1-1; D unresolved. This CDR3 spans 14 amino acids. Germline lookup yields CDR1 LGHNA and CDR2 YNFKEQ. Trimming pared 0 bases from V and 5 bases from J, leaving 10 bases between. The CDR3 DNA reads TGTGCCAGCAGCCAAGAGGCGGGGAGGACTGAAGCTTTCTTT. Translating gives CASSQEAGRTEAFF.

On this clonotype itself: A much larger clone is a single base away; this may be a read error. The chain couples TRBV3-1 to TRBJ1-1; a possible D gene is TRBD1 (6 bases). The CDR3 runs to 14 residues. Germline lookup yields CDR1 LGHDT and CDR2 YNNKEL (reference sequence). The CDR3 sequence: CTSSRRGGNTEAFF. Written as DNA, the CDR3 is TGTACCAGCAGCCGACGAGGGGGGAACACTGAAGCTTTCTTT. Filled out from reference TRBV3-1 and TRBJ1-1, the complete variable domain reads DTAVSQTPKYLVTQMGNDKSIKCEQNLGHDTMYWYKQDSKKFLKIMFSYNNKELIINETVPNRFSPKSPDKAHLNLHINSLELGDSAVYFCTSSRRGGNTEAFFGQGTRLTVV.

CDR3 in amino acids: CASSLFGDRGQNIQYF. The CDR3 region has the DNA TGTGCCAGCAGTCTTTTTGGGGACAGGGGCCAAAACATTCAGTACTTC. The chain joins TRBV12-3 or TRBV12-4 to TRBJ2-4, with 10 bases aligning to TRBD1. V lost 5 bases to trimming and J lost 5 bases; unmatched junction nucleotides: 9. This CDR3 comprises 16 residues.

To note about this clonotype: A much larger clone sits a single nucleotide away, making a read error possible. The chain is built from TRBV7-2 and TRBJ1-2; unclear D gene. The CDR3 consists of 12 residues. Per germline, CDR1 SGHTA and CDR2 FQGNSA. CDR3 amino acids: CASRLDTYGYTF. As DNA, the CDR3 is TGTGCCAGCAGATTAGACACCTATGGCTACACCTTC.

Only a few counts were recorded for this clonotype. The genes are TRBV7-2 and TRBJ2-1; maybe TRBD1 (6 bases). The germline V and J ends were trimmed by 8 bases and 7 bases, with 15 bases remaining between them. Germline CDR1 and CDR2: SGHTA and FQGNSA. The CDR3 extends over 13 amino acids. CDR3 residues: CASLRQDQNEQFF. The CDR3 coding sequence is TGTGCCAGCTTGAGACAGGATCAAAATGAGCAGTTCTTC.